This TCR beta chain came from a study of cytomegalovirus exposure and HLA in healthy donors. The primer mix had 60 Vbeta and 13 Jbeta primers. Repertoires were generated with immunoSEQ multiplex PCR, while TCRdb's copy carries only in-frame clones and drops some. The table lists roughly 180,000 clones, 70% to 80% of them singletons. CDR3 length: 13 residues. Trimming removed 2 bases at V and 9 bases at J, with 16 bases between. The germline V gene encodes CDR1 GTSNPN and CDR2 SVGIG (reference sequence). J is TRBJ1-2 and V is TRBV30; D might be TRBD1 (6 bases). Sequenced material: PBMCs. The sequence was collected from a girl under 18 in good health and CMV-seropositive. CDR3 in amino acids: CAWSTLLRGSYTF. Written as DNA, the CDR3 is TGTGCCTGGAGTACACTCCTCAGGGGAAGCTACACCTTC.